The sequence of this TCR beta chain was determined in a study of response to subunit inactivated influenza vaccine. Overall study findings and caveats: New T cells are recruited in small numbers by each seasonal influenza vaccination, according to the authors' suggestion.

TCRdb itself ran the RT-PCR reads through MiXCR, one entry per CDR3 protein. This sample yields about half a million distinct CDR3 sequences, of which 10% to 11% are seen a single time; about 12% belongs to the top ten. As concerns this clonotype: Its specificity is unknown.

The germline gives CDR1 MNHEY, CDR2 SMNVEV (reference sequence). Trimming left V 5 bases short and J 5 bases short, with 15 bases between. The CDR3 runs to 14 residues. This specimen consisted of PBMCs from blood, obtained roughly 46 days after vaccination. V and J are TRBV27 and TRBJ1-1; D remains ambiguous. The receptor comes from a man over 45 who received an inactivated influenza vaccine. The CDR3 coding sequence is TGTGCCAGCAGTCCCAGACAATTGGGAACTGAAGCTTTCTTT. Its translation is CASSPRQLGTEAFF.